This TCR beta chain emerged from a study of blood T cell repertoires in COVID-19. Study details: There were acute and convalescent COVID-19 samples, and they came from the United States, Italy and Spain. Nucleic acid was either cDNA or gDNA, and it came from T cells, B-cell-depleted T cells, or PBMCs.

In the original workflow: Estimates of nucleated cell counts were drawn from the amplification of reference gene primers. Sequenced by immunoSEQ multiplex PCR; TCRdb stores in-frame clones only, minus some. V and J calls and clone size come straight from that table; D and trimming were deduced from the DNA. This table holds 200,000 to 300,000 clones, approximately 80% found once. The sequenced material came from peripheral blood. The clonotype was recovered from an elderly woman with acute or convalescent COVID-19.

The DNA for the CDR3 is TGTGCCAGCAGAGACAGGGGCAATGAGCAGTTCTTC. It yields the protein CASRDRGNEQFF. This chain joins TRBV6-5 and TRBJ2-1, with 8 bases identical to TRBD1. The ends lost 6 bases at V and 6 bases at J; junction bases unmatched: 1. The CDR3 is 12 residues long. The germline CDR1 and CDR2 sequences are MNHEY and SVGAGI.